The clone carrying this T cell receptor (beta chain) showed up just a few times. Specified time point: pre-sensitization, week 0. Stated treatment: therapeutic diphenylcyclopropenone sensitization with weekly scalp DPC. Blood sampling occurred before each patch-test application. The entry originates in a study of human T cells and chemical hapten exposure. TCRdb reprocessed the RACE reads via MiXCR and lists one record per CDR3 protein. This table holds approximately 370,000 distinct CDR3 sequences, about 5.4% found once. This CDR3 region has 15 residues. The germline V gene encodes CDR1 MNHNY and CDR2 SVGAGI (reference sequence). Germline trimming cut 5 bases from V and 2 bases from J; bases unmatched to any gene: 8.

The V gene is TRBV6-6, the J gene TRBJ2-7; 8 bases line up with TRBD1. Specimen: whole blood, collected in connection with sensitization to the hapten diphenylcyclopropenone (DPC). This TCR was sampled from a woman aged 18-29 years with alopecia areata. Some clones in this sample may be carry-over from other donors' samples. CDR3 amino acids: CASSTSRTGTYEQYF. DNA of the CDR3: TGTGCCAGCAGTACATCACGGACAGGGACCTACGAGCAGTACTTC.